The clone carrying this T cell receptor beta chain was picked up a small number of times. What was amplified from RNA transcripts were TCR beta CDR3 regions. A first-round RT-PCR of the TCR CDR3 used the HTBI primer set. TCRdb re-derived calls from the multiplex PCR reads in MiXCR, one entry per CDR3 protein. The sample includes around 520,000 distinct CDR3 sequences, less than 15% of them seen just once. The data were obtained in a study of T cells in Graves' hyperthyroidism and ophthalmopathy. Trimming removed 4 bases from V and 2 bases from J, with 12 bases in between. This CDR3 has 15 residues. Germline CDR1 reads ENHRY; CDR2 reads SYGVKD. Patients with uncontrolled infections, other autoimmune diseases, pregnancy or lactation were excluded. Diagnosis relied on clinical symptoms, serum thyroxine and TRAb, thyroid ultrasound and orbital computed tomography.

The clonotype was recovered from a woman aged 40 to 49 with Graves' hyperthyroidism. Specimen: blood. This rearrangement joins TRBV10-3 to TRBJ1-5; D might be TRBD1 (5 bases). CDR3 amino acids: CAISGAGLGNQPQHF. CDR3 DNA sequence: TGTGCCATCAGTGGGGCGGGGCTCGGCAATCAGCCCCAGCATTTT.